The sequence of this TCR beta chain was determined in a study of regulatory T cells in long-lasting Graves disease. This CDR3 is 14 amino acids long. Trimming shortened V by 5 bases and J by 5 bases, and 12 bases separated the two germline ends. Germline CDR1 and CDR2: MNHEY and SMNVEV (reference sequence). This clonotype was recorded many times. Arm-PCR of CDR3 regions with iRepertoire HTBI primers generated TCR beta libraries. How the authors handled the data: Across the samples, identification revealed around 65 TRBV and around 13 TRBJ segments. TCRdb re-analysed the multiplex PCR reads in MiXCR, keeping a single row per CDR3 protein. The V and J calls reflect TCRdb's pipeline rather than the authors' work. The sample carries about 540,000 distinct CDR3 sequences, about 14% recorded once. Time point indicated: newly diagnosed GD, antithyroid drugs for less than 3 months. PBMC RNA served as the TCR library source. The collection involved drawing approximately 9 milliliters of peripheral blood into EDTA tubes.

These same records also appear under a second study, on T cells in Graves' hyperthyroidism and ophthalmopathy. As that study records: Stable hyperthyroidism: no ophthalmopathy progression over 18 months of follow-up. Blood also held most thyroid clonotypes expanded beyond 0.001.

The receptor's source is a young man with Graves disease. The chain has TRBV27 and TRBJ2-2; D call uncertain. The sample in question was peripheral blood mononuclear cells (PBMCs), obtained at new diagnosis, from a patient treated with antithyroid drugs. The CDR3 DNA sequence: TGTGCCAGCAGTCTGTGGGGAAAGACCGGGGAGCTGTTTTTT. This sequence encodes CASSLWGKTGELFF.